This passage covers 26 T cell receptor beta chains from one sample sequenced in a study of shared clonotypes between healthy human individuals. The method was immunoSEQ multiplex PCR; TCRdb's version includes in-frame clones alone and lacks a portion of them. The table records a few million clones, 90% to 95% of them present only once. Sequencing input: naive CD4+ T cells sorted from blood. Subset denoted: CD45RA+ positively selected. The origin of the receptors is a man in his late teens or twenties in good health.

The chain recombines TRBV10-1 with TRBJ1-4, with a weak D call TRBD1 (6 bases). The CDR3 is 19 residues long. Germline CDR1 WNHNN, CDR2 SYGVQD (reference sequence). Trimming removed 5 bases at V and 0 bases at J, with 22 bases between. The CDR3 DNA reads TGCGCCAGCAGTTCCGCGGGGGCGCTTATTACCGCAACTAATGAAAAACTGTTTTTT. This sequence encodes CASSSAGALITATNEKLFF.

CDR3 region: CASSTFGGAPSYNEQFF. CDR3 bases: TGTGCCAGCAGCACCTTCGGGGGTGCCCCCTCCTACAATGAGCAGTTCTTC. This chain joins TRBV7-9 and TRBJ2-1, with D maybe TRBD2 (6 bases). Germline loops: CDR1 SEHNR, CDR2 FQNEAQ (reference sequence). Trimming removed 5 bases at V and 0 bases at J, with 17 bases between. The CDR3 is 17 residues long.

This clone is a singleton in its sample. The CDR3 loop is CASAPTGTDTQYF. CDR3 DNA sequence: TGTGCCAGCGCCCCTACTGGCACAGATACGCAGTATTTT. This rearrangement joins TRBV25-1 to TRBJ2-3; D not certain. The CDR3 contains 13 residues. Trimming took 8 bases from V and 1 from J, leaving 10 bases between them. CDR1 MGHDK and CDR2 SYGVNS come from the germline V gene.

This clone was found a few times. J is TRBJ1-1 and V is TRBV7-9, with 9 bases fitting TRBD1. Germline CDR1 SEHNR, CDR2 FQNEAQ (reference sequence). V lost 1 base, J lost 1 base, and 1 base stayed unmatched. The CDR3 has 15 amino acids. The CDR3 here is CASSLGDRANTEAFF. The CDR3 coding sequence is TGTGCCAGCAGCTTAGGGGACAGGGCGAACACTGAAGCTTTCTTT. Filled out from reference TRBV7-9 and TRBJ1-1, the complete variable domain reads DTGVSQNPRHKITKRGQNVTFRCDPISEHNRLYWYRQTLGQGPEFLTYFQNEAQLEKSRLLSDRFSAERPKGSFSTLEIQRTEQGDSAMYLCASSLGDRANTEAFFGQGTRLTVV.

V and J are TRBV7-8 and TRBJ1-6; a weak D match, TRBD1 (5 bases). The CDR3 is made up of 18 amino acids. V shed 5 bases and J shed 0 bases, with 17 bases lying between them. Germline lookup yields CDR1 SGHVS and CDR2 FQNEAQ. CDR3 coding DNA: TGTGCCAGCAGCCTCGGGGGGGGGAGGAGCTCCTATAATTCACCCCTCCACTTT. It is translated as CASSLGGGRSSYNSPLHF.

A remark on this clone: The same CDR3 is also encoded by other DNA sequences in this sample. The chain links TRBV5-1 to TRBJ2-5; D uncertain. This CDR3 has 12 amino acids. V was pared by 0 bases and J by 5 bases, with 5 bases between. CDR1 is SGHRS and CDR2 is YFSETQ in the germline V gene. The CDR3 region has the DNA TGCGCCAGCAGCTTGGTTAGGGAGACCCAGTACTTC. Its protein product is CASSLVRETQYF.

In the case of this clone: Possible read error: a much larger clone is one base away. This specimen includes other DNA sequences encoding the same CDR3. This sequence joins TRBV6-1 and TRBJ1-2; D is possibly TRBD1 (5 bases). Germline V gives CDR1 MNHNS, CDR2 SASEGT. The CDR3 is 13 residues long. Deletions cut 6 bases from V and 1 base from J, with 9 bases between. The CDR3: CASSPDSNYGYTF. Written as DNA, the CDR3 is TGTGCCAGCAGCCCAGACAGTAACTATGGCTACACCTTC.

The CDR3 sequence is CASGPGREKYYEQYF. CDR3 sequence (DNA): TGTGCCAGCGGCCCCGGGCGGGAGAAATACTACGAGCAGTACTTC. This chain joins TRBV7-9 and TRBJ2-7; 7 bases match TRBD2. Germline V gene lookup returns CDR1 SEHNR and CDR2 FQNEAQ (reference sequence). The CDR3 runs to 15 residues. After removal of 8 bases from V and 3 bases from J, the junction contained 13 bases not matched to a gene. The full variable domain, in which reference TRBV7-9 and TRBJ2-7 provide the parts outside the CDR3, is DTGVSQNPRHKITKRGQNVTFRCDPISEHNRLYWYRQTLGQGPEFLTYFQNEAQLEKSRLLSDRFSAERPKGSFSTLEIQRTEQGDSAMYLCASGPGREKYYEQYFGPGTRLTVT.

The chain combines TRBV18 with TRBJ2-1; D perhaps matches TRBD2 (6 bases). CDR1 and CDR2 from the germline V gene are KGHSH and LQKENI. The CDR3 has 13 amino acids. The V end was cut by 3 bases, the J end by 7 bases, with 10 bases between. CDR3 DNA: TGTGCCAGCTCACCCACCGCGGGGAATGAGCAGTTCTTC. This translates into CASSPTAGNEQFF.

The chain carries TRBV28 and TRBJ1-5; 8 bases are shared with TRBD1. CDR3 length: 17 residues. Germline V lookup: CDR1 MDHEN, CDR2 SYDVKM. The V segment lost 3 bases and the J segment 0 bases; nucleotides outside the gene matches: 7. This CDR3 reads CASSFPGQGYSNQPQHF. The DNA for the CDR3 is TGTGCCAGCAGTTTTCCCGGACAGGGATATAGCAATCAGCCCCAGCATTTT. Variable domain in full (rest from reference TRBV28 and TRBJ1-5): DVKVTQSSRYLVKRTGEKVFLECVQDMDHENMFWYRQDPGLGLRLIYFSYDVKMKEKGDIPEGYSVSREKKERFSLILESASTNQTSMYLCASSFPGQGYSNQPQHFGDGTRLSIL.

CDR3: CASSSPGEGSGNTIYF. The DNA of the CDR3 is TGTGCCAGCAGTTCCCCCGGGGAGGGTTCTGGAAACACCATATATTTT. V is TRBV5-4 and J is TRBJ1-3, with no clear D. CDR1 and CDR2 from the germline V gene are SGHNT and YYREEE (reference sequence). The germline V and J ends were trimmed by 5 bases and 1 base, with 16 bases remaining between them. The CDR3 contains 16 residues.

The chain couples TRBV7-2 to TRBJ2-1; 8 nucleotides match TRBD2. V was clipped by 0 bases and J by 2 bases; unmatched bases: 0. CDR3 size: 15 residues. Germline V gene sequence: CDR1 SGHTA, CDR2 FQGNSA. CDR3 region: CASSLAAGAYNEQFF. The CDR3 DNA is TGTGCCAGCAGCTTAGCAGCGGGGGCCTACAATGAGCAGTTCTTC. The variable domain in full, completed from reference TRBV7-2 and TRBJ2-1, reads GAGVSQSPSNKVTEKGKDVELRCDPISGHTALYWYRQSLGQGLEFLIYFQGNSAPDKSGLPSDRFSAERTGGSVSTLTIQRTQQEDSAVYLCASSLAAGAYNEQFFGPGTRLTVL.

J is TRBJ2-2 and V is TRBV25-1; TRBD2 matches 7 bases. Trimming at V came to 4 bases and at J to 6 bases, leaving 14 bases not matched to a gene. The CDR3 spans 17 residues. The germline CDR1 and CDR2 sequences are MGHDK and SYGVNS. The CDR3 is CASSGGSGIGFAGELFF. The CDR3 DNA sequence: TGTGCCAGCAGTGGGGGCAGCGGGATAGGGTTCGCCGGGGAGCTGTTTTTT.

The chain carries TRBV5-6 and TRBJ1-6; 7 nucleotides agree with TRBD1. Germline lookup yields CDR1 SGHDT and CDR2 YYEEEE. The CDR3 is 15 amino acids. V lost 0 bases and J lost 6; bases outside the gene matches: 3. The CDR3 spells CASSLDGQVNSPLHF. For the CDR3, the DNA is TGTGCCAGCAGCTTGGACGGACAGGTTAATTCACCCCTCCACTTT. Complete variable domain (other parts from reference TRBV5-6 and TRBJ1-6): DAGVTQSPTHLIKTRGQQVTLRCSPKSGHDTVSWYQQALGQGPQFIFQYYEEEERQRGNFPDRFSGHQFPNYSSELNVNALLLGDSALYLCASSLDGQVNSPLHFGNGTRLTVT.

On this clone: In the same sample, other DNA sequences code for this CDR3. The chain links TRBV6-5 to TRBJ1-4; no clear D. V lost 0 bases, J lost 6 bases, and 5 bases lay in between. The CDR3 loop spans 13 amino acids. Germline CDR1 is MNHEY and CDR2 is SVGAGI. The CDR3 reads CASSYSRDEKLFF. CDR3 in DNA: TGTGCCAGCAGTTACTCTAGGGATGAAAAACTGTTTTTT.

The chain recombines TRBV19 with TRBJ1-5, with a tentative D call TRBD1 (5 bases). The CDR3 loop spans 15 amino acids. Germline V CDR1 and CDR2: LNHDA, SQIVND (reference sequence). Trimming shortened V by 5 bases and J by 0 bases, and 11 bases separated the two germline ends. CDR3 sequence (DNA): TGTGCCAGTAGTCTCTGGGACGATAGCAATCAGCCCCAGCATTTT. This sequence encodes CASSLWDDSNQPQHF.

The chain links TRBV19 to TRBJ2-7; D remains ambiguous. The CDR3 loop spans 14 amino acids. Trimming stripped 0 bases from V and 3 bases from J, with 9 bases between. Germline CDR1 is LNHDA and CDR2 is SQIVND (reference sequence). This CDR3 reads CASSIDAAVYEQYF. The CDR3, as DNA: TGTGCCAGTAGTATAGACGCGGCGGTCTACGAGCAGTACTTC.

The V gene is TRBV10-3, the J gene TRBJ1-2; no clear D. The CDR3 spans 12 residues. Trimming shortened V by 0 bases and J by 7 bases, and 6 bases separated the two germline ends. Germline lookup yields CDR1 ENHRY and CDR2 SYGVKD. CDR3: CAISESSSGYTF. CDR3 in DNA: TGTGCCATCAGTGAGTCTAGCAGTGGCTACACCTTC.

This clone was detected a few times. The chain combines TRBV30 with TRBJ1-4; TRBD1 matches 8 bases. Trimming removed 0 bases from V and 12 bases from J; junction bases left unmatched: 9. The length of the CDR3 is 14 residues. CDR1 is GTSNPN, CDR2 SVGIG, per germline (reference sequence). The CDR3 coding sequence is TGTGCCTGGAGTGTTTGGACAGGGCAACTGGAACTGTTTTTT. Protein sequence: CAWSVWTGQLELFF.

V and J are TRBV4-1 and TRBJ2-3; TRBD2 matches 10 bases. The CDR3 runs to 17 residues. J was trimmed by 3 bases and V by 1 base; bases with no gene match: 7. Germline lookup yields CDR1 MGHRA and CDR2 YSYEKL. CDR3 sequence reads: CASSQVGGLAPTDTQYF. In DNA, the CDR3 is TGCGCCAGCAGCCAAGTTGGGGGACTAGCGCCGACAGATACGCAGTATTTT.

This sequence joins TRBV7-9 and TRBJ2-1, with 9 bases that match TRBD2. Losses at the gene ends were 2 bases for V and 2 bases for J; bases not matched to a gene: 7. The CDR3 spans 17 residues. Germline V CDR1 and CDR2: SEHNR, FQNEAQ (reference sequence). In DNA, the CDR3 is TGTGCCAGCAGCTTAAATCCAGCGGGAGGCCCCTACAATGAGCAGTTCTTC. This codes for CASSLNPAGGPYNEQFF.

The chain joins TRBV6-1 to TRBJ2-5, with D possibly being TRBD1 (5 bases). The V and J ends lost 5 bases and 3 bases respectively, with 13 bases between them. The CDR3 extends over 14 amino acids. CDR1 MNHNS and CDR2 SASEGT come from the germline V gene. CDR3 in amino acids: CASSTGAGEETQYF. The CDR3 bases are TGTGCCAGCAGTACTGGGGCAGGCGAAGAGACCCAGTACTTC.

This CDR3 reads CASSQAAGGEADTQYF. In nucleotides, the CDR3 is TGCGCCAGCAGCCAAGCTGCGGGCGGGGAAGCAGATACGCAGTATTTT. This chain links TRBV4-3 with TRBJ2-3, with D possibly matching TRBD2 (6 bases). Germline assignment: CDR1 LGHNA and CDR2 YSLEER. Trimming cost V 1 base and J 4 bases, with 15 bases left between them. The CDR3 is 16 residues long.

CDR3 DNA: TGTGCCAGCAGTGAGTCGAGGCTATCCACCGGGGAGCTGTTTTTT. It specifies CASSESRLSTGELFF. V is TRBV2 and J is TRBJ2-2, with D unresolved. The V gene's germline CDR1 is SNHLY and CDR2 FYNNEI. There are 15 residues in the CDR3. Trimming removed 3 bases at V and 4 bases at J, with 12 bases between.

About this clone itself: Other DNA sequences in the same sample also yield this CDR3. This chain joins TRBV5-1 and TRBJ1-4, with no clear D. V was pared by 0 bases and J by 2 bases, with 5 bases between. This CDR3 is built from 14 residues. In germline, CDR1 is SGHRS, CDR2 YFSETQ. The CDR3 coding sequence is TGCGCCAGCAGCTTGGGCCAGACTAATGAAAAACTGTTTTTT. This translates into CASSLGQTNEKLFF.

The chain joins TRBV5-1 to TRBJ2-2; 7 bases line up with TRBD1. Unmatched junction bases numbered 10, after V lost 4 bases and J lost 4 bases. Germline V gives CDR1 SGHRS, CDR2 YFSETQ. CDR3 length equals 16 residues. The DNA for the CDR3 is TGCGCCAGCAGCCTTTCGACAGGGAAAGGCACCGGGGAGCTGTTTTTT. Protein: CASSLSTGKGTGELFF.